The rows below give T cell receptor beta chains drawn from one sample of a study of blood T cells in healthy people across ages. In TCRdb, the 5' RACE reads were re-called with MiXCR into one record per CDR3 protein. The sample consists of 720,000 or so distinct CDR3 sequences, 40% to 45% of them appearing once. The sample was blood. The receptors derive from an elderly man in good health. Both conserved end residues are part of each CDR3. A D gene is named only where the DNA matches it firmly. Where a row states a size, it is once, few, many or the class of an expanded clone; other rows omit it.

abundance,len,v_gene,d_gene,j_gene,CDR3nt,CDR3aa
-,14,TRBV12-3/TRBV12-4,TRBD1,TRBJ2-7,TGTGTCAGCAGTCCGGACAGGGACCCCGAGGAGCAGTACTTC,CVSSPDRDPEEQYF
-,14,TRBV28,TRBD1,TRBJ1-4,TGTGCCAGCAGGGCGGGACAGCAACTTGAAAAACTGTTTTTT,CASRAGQQLEKLFF
-,14,TRBV28,-,TRBJ1-1,TGTGCCAGCAGTTTACCACAGACGAACACTGAAGCTTTCTTT,CASSLPQTNTEAFF
-,15,TRBV7-2,-,TRBJ2-3,TGTGCCAGCAGCTTAGATCCAGGGGGCACAGATACGCAGTATTTT,CASSLDPGGTDTQYF
few,14,TRBV7-2,-,TRBJ1-1,TGTGCCAGCAGCCAAGGGGACACCCTACTTGAAGCTTTCTTT,CASSQGDTLLEAFF
many,15,TRBV10-3,-,TRBJ2-3,TGTGCCATCAGTTCCAGCGGAACTAGCACAGATACGCAGTATTTT,CAISSSGTSTDTQYF
many,11,TRBV20-1,TRBD1,TRBJ2-5,TGCAGTGCTAAGGGGGCGCATGAGCAGTACTTC,CSAKGAHEQYF
many,15,TRBV6-5,-,TRBJ1-2,TGTGCCAGCAGTCAGGAGAACGGGGGGCGATATGGCTACACCTTC,CASSQENGGRYGYTF
few,12,TRBV20-1,-,TRBJ2-7,TGCAGTGCCGAGGTGGGCGCTTACGAGCAGTACTTC,CSAEVGAYEQYF
few,13,TRBV12-3/TRBV12-4,TRBD1,TRBJ1-1,TGTGCCAGCAGTTTCGGGACAGCGGCTGAAGCTTTCTTT,CASSFGTAAEAFF
-,14,TRBV20-1,-,TRBJ2-7,TGCGGTGCTGCCCGGGACCCCTTGTTTGAAGGGCAGTACTTC,CGAARDPLFEGQYF
-,16,TRBV6-5,TRBD1,TRBJ2-2,TGTGCCAGCAGCACACACAGGGGAACGAACACCGGGGAGCTGTTTTTT,CASSTHRGTNTGELFF
few,13,TRBV29-1,TRBD1,TRBJ1-1,TGCAGCGCGCGACAGGGGATGAACACTGAAGCTTTCTTT,CSARQGMNTEAFF
few,14,TRBV6-2/TRBV6-3,TRBD1,TRBJ1-1,TGTGCCAGCGGATACAGGGGGCGGAGGACTGAAGCTTTCTTT,CASGYRGRRTEAFF